This T cell receptor (beta chain) was captured by sequencing in a study of T cell responses to AZD1222 COVID-19 vaccine. Study-level points and caveats: Sampled repertoires all dated from after the peak T cell response.

Sequencing was performed with immunoSEQ multiplex PCR; in TCRdb, only in-frame clones are kept and a portion is missing. The data show 180,000 or so clones, with more than 80% seen just once and 2% to 3% held by the top ten. Notes on this clone: Its antigen is not known.

CDR3 size: 15 residues. Germline V gene data show CDR1 as SGDLS and CDR2 as YYNGEE. Trimming cost V 0 bases and J 1 base, with 10 bases left between them. This receptor was obtained from an adult in good health. The chain joins TRBV9 to TRBJ1-1; D gene uncertain. Sample: peripheral blood, taken on day 0 of AZD1222 vaccination. The CDR3 nucleotides read TGTGCCAGCAGCGTAGGAGGGATTGGGAACACTGAAGCTTTCTTT. It encodes CASSVGGIGNTEAFF.